The 10 T cell receptor beta chains below were found in one sample sequenced in a study of blood T cells in healthy people across ages. Combining a sample-barcoded 5' primer with a J-beta primer mix, a second PCR ran for about 6 to 11 cycles. TCRdb re-analysed the 5' RACE reads in MiXCR, keeping a single row per CDR3 protein. The data show 1,800,000 or so distinct CDR3 sequences, approximately 40% seen once. The sample consisted of blood. The receptors shown here come from a human donor in good health.

On this clonotype itself: This likely comes from a read error, as the CDR3 has no conserved phenylalanine or tryptophan at its end. The genes are TRBV6-6 and TRBJ2-1; tentatively, D is TRBD1 (6 bases). The CDR3 has 13 residues. V was trimmed by 4 bases and J by 12 bases, leaving 16 bases between them. Germline lookup yields CDR1 MNHNY and CDR2 SVGAGI (reference sequence). In DNA form, the CDR3 reads TGTGCCAGCAGTTCCCAACTGGGGGCTGTGCAGTTCGTC. Protein: CASSSQLGAVQFV.

J is TRBJ1-1 and V is TRBV29-1; no clear D. The V gene lost 4 bases and the J gene lost 0 bases, with 9 bases spanning the gap. There are 13 residues in the CDR3. The germline V gene encodes CDR1 SQVTM and CDR2 ANQGSEA. The CDR3 here is CSVAFLMNTEAFF. Here the CDR3 DNA reads TGCAGCGTTGCATTTCTTATGAACACTGAAGCTTTCTTT.

This clonotype was observed a few times. The V gene is TRBV20-1, the J gene TRBJ2-3; 8 nucleotides line up with TRBD2. Unmatched junction bases numbered 8, after V lost 5 bases and J lost 4 bases. There are 14 residues in the CDR3. Germline-derived CDR1 and CDR2 are DFQATT and SNEGSKA (reference sequence). The CDR3 sequence is CSAPGAGVADTQYF. The CDR3 bases are TGCAGTGCTCCGGGAGCGGGGGTAGCAGATACGCAGTATTTT.

A few counts support this clonotype. The chain has TRBV7-2 and TRBJ2-5, with 12 bases identical to TRBD2. In germline, CDR1 is SGHTA, CDR2 FQGNSA. CDR3 size: 16 residues. V lost 6 bases to trimming and J lost 5 bases; unmatched junction nucleotides: 10. The CDR3 DNA sequence: TGTGCCAGCAGACCCCCCCGCGGACTAGCGGGGGAGACCCAGTACTTC. Protein sequence: CASRPPRGLAGETQYF. Together with reference TRBV7-2 and TRBJ2-5, the CDR3 gives the full variable domain: GAGVSQSPSNKVTEKGKDVELRCDPISGHTALYWYRQSLGQGLEFLIYFQGNSAPDKSGLPSDRFSAERTGGSVSTLTIQRTQQEDSAVYLCASRPPRGLAGETQYFGPGTRLLVL.

This clonotype was seen more than once but under ten times. This sequence joins TRBV5-1 and TRBJ2-7, with TRBD1 matching 9 bases. The germline V gene has CDR1 SGHRS and CDR2 YFSETQ. This CDR3 is built from 13 residues. Trimming took 4 bases from V and 6 from J; bases not matched to a gene: 5. The DNA of the CDR3 is TGCGCCAGCAGCGCTACAGGGGGCGCCGAGCAGTACTTC. This translates into CASSATGGAEQYF.

The chain has TRBV7-6 and TRBJ1-6; possibly TRBD1 for D (5 bases). Trimming left V 5 bases short and J 3 bases short, with 14 bases between. The CDR3 is 16 residues long. Germline-derived CDR1 and CDR2 are SGHVS and FNYEAQ. The CDR3 spells CASSPRQSGYNSPLHF. CDR3 DNA: TGTGCCAGCAGCCCACGACAGAGTGGCTATAATTCACCCCTCCACTTT.

In this sample, this clonotype turned up a few times. The CDR3 loop reads CASSYDRGGEKLFF. The DNA of the CDR3 is TGTGCCAGCAGCTACGACAGGGGAGGTGAAAAACTGTTTTTT. The V and J genes are TRBV6-1 and TRBJ1-4; TRBD1 matches at 8 bases. Germline V gene lookup returns CDR1 MNHNS and CDR2 SASEGT. This CDR3 comprises 14 residues. V was pared by 6 bases and J by 7 bases, with 7 bases of the junction left unmatched.

There are a few counts of this clonotype. The V and J genes are TRBV6-2 or TRBV6-3 and TRBJ2-1, with D unresolved. V lost 2 bases and J 7 bases, leaving 12 bases between the germline ends. CDR1 and CDR2 from the germline V gene are MNHEY and SVGEGT. The CDR3 contains 14 residues. The CDR3 spells CASSYKVMGNEQFF. The CDR3 nucleotides are TGTGCCAGCAGTTACAAGGTGATGGGTAATGAGCAGTTCTTC.

This clonotype occurred a few times. V usage is TRBV2 and J usage is TRBJ1-1; no firm D call. Germline CDR1 SNHLY, CDR2 FYNNEI. The CDR3 is 14 residues long. Trimming shortened V by 5 bases and J by 2 bases, and 12 bases separated the two germline ends. The CDR3 sequence: CASSFSSSNTEAFF. The CDR3 DNA reads as TGTGCCAGCAGTTTTTCAAGCAGTAACACTGAAGCTTTCTTT.

The chain carries TRBV6-5 and TRBJ2-1; perhaps TRBD2 as D (6 bases). Trimming left V 0 bases short and J 4 bases short, with 16 bases between. Germline V gene lookup returns CDR1 MNHEY and CDR2 SVGAGI. CDR3 length: 17 residues. The CDR3 region is CASSYSPTGGAYNEQFF. Here the CDR3 DNA reads TGTGCCAGCAGTTACTCGCCCACTGGCGGGGCTTACAATGAGCAGTTCTTC.